These 27 T cell receptor beta chains share one sample of origin, sequenced in a study of early T cells in non-severe SARS-CoV-2 infection. TCRdb used MiXCR to reprocess the 5' RACE reads, holding one entry per CDR3 protein. This table has around 99,000 distinct CDR3 sequences, 11% appearing once. The specimen was whole blood. The receptor set was obtained from an adult who was a healthcare worker with PCR-confirmed SARS-CoV-2 infection or an uninfected control (not recorded which).

This clonotype occurred many times. The chain recombines TRBV14 with TRBJ1-1; a weak D match, TRBD1 (6 bases). Trimming removed 4 bases from V and 1 base from J, with 10 bases in between. There are 14 residues in the CDR3. The germline gives CDR1 SGHDN, CDR2 FVKESK. The CDR3 sequence: CASSRLTGNTEAFF. The DNA for the CDR3 is TGTGCCAGCAGCCGCCTGACAGGGAACACTGAAGCTTTCTTT. The entire variable domain, with the rest obtained from reference TRBV14 and TRBJ1-1, is as follows: EAGVTQFPSHSVIEKGQTVTLRCDPISGHDNLYWYRRVMGKEIKFLLHFVKESKQDESGMPNNRFLAERTGGTYSTLKVQPAELEDSGVYFCASSRLTGNTEAFFGQGTRLTVV.

This clonotype was observed at least ten times. This chain connects TRBV6-6 to TRBJ2-1; D gene uncertain. CDR1 is MNHNY, CDR2 SVGAGI, per germline (reference sequence). Trimming took 2 bases from V and 1 from J, leaving 12 bases between them. There are 16 residues in the CDR3. The CDR3 here is CASSYHTWGSYNEQFF. The CDR3 DNA sequence: TGTGCCAGCAGTTACCATACATGGGGTTCCTACAATGAGCAGTTCTTC.

The sample holds a few counts of this clonotype. This rearrangement joins TRBV4-3 to TRBJ1-4; D is ambiguous. Germline loops: CDR1 LGHNA, CDR2 YSLEER. This CDR3 spans 17 amino acids. The V gene lost 0 bases and the J gene lost 3 bases, with 14 bases spanning the gap. CDR3 nucleotide sequence: TGCGCCAGCAGCCAAGATTTTCAGGAGAGGGCTAATGAAAAACTGTTTTTT. Translation gives CASSQDFQERANEKLFF.

This clonotype has at least ten counts. The chain uses TRBV28 and TRBJ2-1; tentative D call: TRBD1 (5 bases). The CDR3 is made up of 16 amino acids. In germline, CDR1 is MDHEN, CDR2 SYDVKM. Trimming stripped 4 bases from V and 5 bases from J, with 18 bases between. Here the CDR3 DNA reads TGTGCCAGCAGTTCCATGTACAGGTCTGAAAACAATGAGCAGTTCTTC. Residues: CASSSMYRSENNEQFF.

The chain links TRBV28 to TRBJ2-7; 12 bases align to TRBD2. Trimming took 4 bases from V and 3 from J; bases not matched to a gene: 16. Germline lookup yields CDR1 MDHEN and CDR2 SYDVKM. This CDR3 has 19 residues. This CDR3 reads CASSSSPLLTSGSFYEQYF. The CDR3 DNA reads as TGTGCCAGCAGTTCAAGTCCCCTCCTGACTAGCGGGAGTTTCTACGAGCAGTACTTC.

Ten or more counts support this clonotype. The chain combines TRBV18 with TRBJ2-3; D remains ambiguous. Trimming shortened V by 3 bases and J by 2 bases, and 9 bases separated the two germline ends. CDR1 is KGHSH, CDR2 LQKENI, per germline. CDR3 length: 14 residues. The CDR3 loop is CASSPRLVTDTQYF. The DNA for the CDR3 is TGTGCCAGCTCACCCAGGTTGGTCACAGATACGCAGTATTTT.

A few counts support this clonotype. The V gene is TRBV6-5, the J gene TRBJ1-1; possibly TRBD1 for D (6 bases). Germline V gene sequence: CDR1 MNHEY, CDR2 SVGAGI. The V and J ends lost 8 bases and 6 bases respectively, with 7 bases between them. The length of the CDR3 is 10 residues. Here the CDR3 DNA reads TGTGCCAGCGGGGGGCCTGAAGCTTTCTTT. It translates to CASGGPEAFF.

This clonotype was recorded a few times. The chain links TRBV20-1 to TRBJ2-2; 10 positions agree with TRBD2. The V and J ends lost 6 bases and 3 bases, in that order; junction bases with no gene match: 10. CDR3 size: 16 residues. Germline V lookup: CDR1 DFQATT, CDR2 SNEGSKA (reference sequence). The DNA of the CDR3 is TGCAGTGCGGCCCCCAGCGGGAGGGTCCACACCGGGGAGCTGTTTTTT. Translation: CSAAPSGRVHTGELFF.

The rearrangement joins TRBV12-3 or TRBV12-4 to TRBJ2-4; D gene unclear. The CDR3 is 13 amino acids. The V gene lost 4 bases and the J gene lost 1 base, with 5 bases spanning the gap. The CDR3 sequence: CASSSGAKNIQYF. CDR3 nucleotides: TGTGCCAGCAGTTCCGGGGCCAAAAACATTCAGTACTTC.

The chain recombines TRBV20-1 with TRBJ2-7; D gene uncertain. There are 12 residues in the CDR3. V was cut by 2 bases and J by 3 bases, with 8 bases left in between. Germline lookup yields CDR1 DFQATT and CDR2 SNEGSKA (reference sequence). CDR3 nucleotides: TGCAGTGCTAGAACGGGCGACTACGAGCAGTACTTC. Amino acid sequence: CSARTGDYEQYF.

This clonotype appeared a few times. The genes are TRBV7-9 and TRBJ2-1; D gene uncertain. With 1 base removed from V and 5 bases from J, the gap between germline ends came to 9 bases. This CDR3 contains 14 residues. The germline V gene encodes CDR1 SEHNR and CDR2 FQNEAQ (reference sequence). The chain's CDR3 is CASSLVSTNNEQFF. In nucleotides, the CDR3 is TGTGCCAGCAGCTTAGTTTCTACCAACAATGAGCAGTTCTTC.

The CDR3 coding sequence is TGCGCCAGCAGCTCGGCCCGGAATGAAGCTTTCTTT. It is translated as CASSSARNEAFF. The chain joins TRBV4-1 to TRBJ1-1; D is ambiguous. The CDR3 has 12 residues. V lost 5 bases and J lost 7, with 11 bases in between. Looked up from germline, CDR1 is MGHRA and CDR2 is YSYEKL.

This clonotype was recorded many times. The chain joins TRBV12-3 or TRBV12-4 to TRBJ1-5; 7 bases map to TRBD1. The V and J ends lost 6 bases and 4 bases, in that order; junction bases with no gene match: 6. The CDR3 spans 14 residues. The CDR3 here is CASRTGTGNQPQHF. CDR3 DNA sequence: TGTGCCAGCAGGACAGGGACGGGTAATCAGCCCCAGCATTTT.

There are a few counts of this clonotype. V is TRBV3-1 and J is TRBJ2-1, with D uncertain. The CDR3 totals 13 residues. Looked up from germline, CDR1 is LGHDT and CDR2 is YNNKEL (reference sequence). V lost 4 bases to trimming and J lost 8 bases, with 12 bases between them. The CDR3 DNA sequence: TGTGCCAGCAGCCGCGGAGCCTTCGATGAGCAGTTCTTC. This translates into CASSRGAFDEQFF.

The sample holds many counts of this clonotype. V usage is TRBV2 and J usage is TRBJ2-1, with 11 bases that match TRBD2. CDR3 length equals 15 residues. V gave up 5 bases and J gave up 8 bases; unmatched junction bases: 8. In germline, CDR1 is SNHLY, CDR2 FYNNEI. CDR3 sequence reads: CASSWETSGSDEQFF. As DNA, the CDR3 is TGTGCCAGCAGTTGGGAAACTAGCGGGAGCGATGAGCAGTTCTTC.

As concerns this clonotype: A much bigger clone sits one base away, suggesting this may be a read error. This chain connects TRBV6-2 or TRBV6-3 to TRBJ2-4; D possibly corresponds to TRBD2 (7 bases). V shed 5 bases and J shed 6 bases, with 14 bases lying between them. The CDR3 length is 14 residues. The germline V gene has CDR1 MNHEY and CDR2 SVGEGT. The CDR3 here is CASSHQRDINIQYF. The CDR3 region has the DNA TGTGCCAGCAGTCACCAGCGGGACATAAACATTCAGTACTTC.

The CDR3 DNA reads TGTGCCAGCAGCTCCAAGGACTTCACTGAAGCTTTCTTT. Protein sequence: CASSSKDFTEAFF. This chain connects TRBV5-4 to TRBJ1-1, with D unclear. The CDR3 loop spans 13 amino acids. CDR1 is SGHNT and CDR2 is YYREEE in the germline V gene (reference sequence). V was trimmed by 3 bases and J by 4 bases, leaving 10 bases between them.

In its sample, this clonotype was seen a few times. The rearrangement links TRBV7-9 to TRBJ2-1; D remains ambiguous. CDR1 and CDR2 from the germline V gene are SEHNR and FQNEAQ (reference sequence). The CDR3 contains 14 residues. Trimming removed 0 bases at V and 0 bases at J, with 3 bases between. CDR3 sequence (DNA): TGTGCCAGCAGCTTAGCGACCTCCTACAATGAGCAGTTCTTC. Amino acids: CASSLATSYNEQFF.

This clonotype was detected ten times or more. This chain joins TRBV12-3 or TRBV12-4 and TRBJ1-2, with D possibly being TRBD1 (5 bases). The V end lost 0 bases, the J end lost 4 bases, and 12 bases lay between the germline ends. The CDR3 totals 15 residues. Here the CDR3 reads CASSLALGGVYGYTF. Here the CDR3 DNA reads TGTGCCAGCAGTTTAGCTCTTGGGGGAGTCTATGGCTACACCTTC.

Only a few counts were recorded for this clonotype. This chain links TRBV27 with TRBJ2-3; the D gene is possibly TRBD2 (6 bases). Germline lookup yields CDR1 MNHEY and CDR2 SMNVEV (reference sequence). This CDR3 contains 14 residues. Between the trimmed V and J ends, which lost 8 bases and 2 bases, there was a span of 14 bases. The CDR3 sequence is CASVIAAYTDTQYF. The CDR3 DNA reads TGTGCCAGCGTCATAGCGGCTTACACAGATACGCAGTATTTT.

The chain recombines TRBV18 with TRBJ2-1; D remains ambiguous. Between the trimmed V and J ends, which lost 0 bases and 2 bases, there was a span of 8 bases. Germline V gene sequence: CDR1 KGHSH, CDR2 LQKENI. The CDR3 length is 15 residues. This CDR3 reads CASSPPGNPYNEQFF. The CDR3 DNA is TGTGCCAGCTCACCACCAGGAAATCCCTACAATGAGCAGTTCTTC.

J is TRBJ1-5 and V is TRBV28; D unclear. CDR3 size: 15 residues. V was shortened by 8 bases and J by 6 bases, with 20 bases between the two germline ends. Germline CDR1 reads MDHEN; CDR2 reads SYDVKM. The chain's CDR3 is CASLRADDLSQPQHF. The CDR3 region has the DNA TGTGCCAGCTTGAGGGCGGACGACCTCTCTCAGCCCCAGCATTTT.

This clonotype was seen repeatedly, ten times or more. DNA for the CDR3: TGTGCCAGCAGCTCGCCGGGACAGGAAAACACTGAAGCTTTCTTT. Translation gives CASSSPGQENTEAFF. The chain recombines TRBV7-9 with TRBJ1-1, with 8 positions matching TRBD1. Germline values: CDR1 SEHNR, CDR2 FQNEAQ (reference sequence). After removal of 4 bases from V and 2 bases from J, the junction contained 6 bases not matched to a gene. CDR3 length: 15 residues.

The chain employs TRBV12-3 or TRBV12-4 and TRBJ2-3, with D hard to call. Trimming removed 5 bases at V and 1 base at J, with 13 bases between. This CDR3 comprises 15 residues. Written as DNA, the CDR3 is TGTGCCAGCAGTAACCGGGCCCGGGGCACAGATACGCAGTATTTT. It codes for CASSNRARGTDTQYF.

The V gene is TRBV12-3 or TRBV12-4, the J gene TRBJ1-3, with unresolved D. V was clipped by 4 bases and J by 2 bases, with 18 bases between them. The CDR3 sequence is 17 residues long. The CDR3 protein is CASSSKSRPRAGNTIYF. CDR3 DNA: TGTGCCAGCAGTTCTAAGTCTCGGCCGAGGGCTGGAAACACCATATATTTT.

J is TRBJ2-2 and V is TRBV5-1; 8 bases map to TRBD2. The CDR3 extends over 14 amino acids. After removal of 2 bases from V and 6 bases from J, the junction contained 3 bases not matched to a gene. Looked up from germline, CDR1 is SGHRS and CDR2 is YFSETQ. CDR3 nucleotide sequence: TGCGCCAGCAGCTTCCTCGGGAGGGCCGGGGAGCTGTTTTTT. Its translation is CASSFLGRAGELFF.

This clonotype was seen repeatedly, ten times or more. The chain joins TRBV6-2 or TRBV6-3 to TRBJ1-1; D gene unclear. V lost 3 bases and J 0 bases, leaving 5 bases between the germline ends. Per germline, CDR1 MNHEY and CDR2 SVGEGT. This CDR3 region has 13 residues. For the CDR3, the DNA is TGTGCCAGCAGTTATTCGGTGAACACTGAAGCTTTCTTT. It codes for CASSYSVNTEAFF.